This T cell receptor beta chain was identified during a study of early stage breast cancer tumors. Method: immunoSEQ multiplex PCR; TCRdb's copy keeps in-frame clones and lacks some. This table holds 5,000 to 5,500 clones, 65% to 80% found once. Tumor samples used roughly 17-55 mg of diced tissue. The V gene's germline CDR1 is SGHTS and CDR2 YDEGEE. With 5 bases removed from V and 5 bases from J, the gap between germline ends came to 19 bases. This CDR3 spans 15 amino acids. The V call is TRBV5-8, the J call TRBJ1-1, with unresolved D. The TCR was taken from a person in their sixties with breast cancer. Sequenced sample: breast tumor tissue. In nucleotides, the CDR3 is TGTGCCAGCAGACACACGGACCGGGATGGGACTGAAGCTTTCTTT. Amino acids: CASRHTDRDGTEAFF.